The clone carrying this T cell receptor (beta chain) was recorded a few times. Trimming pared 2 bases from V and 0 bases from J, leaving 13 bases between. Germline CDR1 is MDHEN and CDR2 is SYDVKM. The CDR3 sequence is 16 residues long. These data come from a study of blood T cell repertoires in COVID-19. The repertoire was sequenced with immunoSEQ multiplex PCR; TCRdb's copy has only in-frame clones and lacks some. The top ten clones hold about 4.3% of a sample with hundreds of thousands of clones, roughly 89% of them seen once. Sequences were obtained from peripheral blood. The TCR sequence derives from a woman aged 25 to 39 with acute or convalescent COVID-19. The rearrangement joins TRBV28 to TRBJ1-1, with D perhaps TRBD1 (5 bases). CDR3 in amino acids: CASSLDTGTVNTEAFF. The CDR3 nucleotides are TGTGCCAGCAGTTTAGATACCGGGACTGTGAACACTGAAGCTTTCTTT.